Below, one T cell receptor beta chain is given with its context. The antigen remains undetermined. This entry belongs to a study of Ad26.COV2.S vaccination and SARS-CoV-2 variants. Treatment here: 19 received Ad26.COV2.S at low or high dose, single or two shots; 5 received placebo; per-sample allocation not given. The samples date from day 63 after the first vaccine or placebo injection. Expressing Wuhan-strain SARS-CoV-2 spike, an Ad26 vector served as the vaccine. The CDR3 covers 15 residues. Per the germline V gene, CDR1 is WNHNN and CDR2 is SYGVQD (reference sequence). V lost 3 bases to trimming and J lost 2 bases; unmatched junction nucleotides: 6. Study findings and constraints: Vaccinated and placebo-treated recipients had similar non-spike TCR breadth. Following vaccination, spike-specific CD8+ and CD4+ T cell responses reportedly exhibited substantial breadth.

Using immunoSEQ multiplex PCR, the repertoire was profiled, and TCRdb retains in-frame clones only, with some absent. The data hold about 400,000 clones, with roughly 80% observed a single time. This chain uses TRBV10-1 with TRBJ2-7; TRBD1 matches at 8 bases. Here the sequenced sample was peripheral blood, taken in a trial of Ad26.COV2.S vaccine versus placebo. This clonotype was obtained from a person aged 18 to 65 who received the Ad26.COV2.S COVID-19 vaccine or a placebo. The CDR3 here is CASSDPGTGTYEQYF. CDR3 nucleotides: TGCGCCAGCAGTGACCCCGGGACAGGCACCTACGAGCAGTACTTC.